A single sample gave rise to the 25 T cell receptor beta chains below, sequenced in a study of beta chain features in type 1 diabetes. Sequencing targeted expressed TCRB transcripts, as all isolated RNA had been reverse transcribed. TCRdb keeps only in-frame clones here, not all; method: immunoSEQ multiplex PCR. Here the sample spans roughly 140,000 clones, 8.1% being singletons. Sequencing input: central memory CD4+ T cells from blood. Source of these receptors: a man in his late teens or twenties in good health.

This clone was seen more than once but under ten times. The rearrangement links TRBV27 to TRBJ2-7, with D possibly TRBD2 on 5 matching bases. Germline-derived CDR1 and CDR2 are MNHEY and SMNVEV (reference sequence). Trimming took 2 bases from V and 1 from J, leaving 9 bases between them. This CDR3 spans 14 amino acids. The CDR3 sequence: CASSLRPGSYEQYF. CDR3 nucleotide sequence: TGTGCCAGCAGTTTAAGGCCGGGGTCCTACGAGCAGTACTTC.

This clone appeared many times. In DNA, the CDR3 is TGTGCCAGCAGCTTGGGGGGGCCAGGCGATCAGCCCCAGCATTTT. Translating it yields CASSLGGPGDQPQHF. This chain uses TRBV5-4 with TRBJ1-5, with D possibly matching TRBD1 (6 bases). Germline values: CDR1 SGHNT, CDR2 YYREEE (reference sequence). The CDR3 has 15 residues. Trimming took 0 bases from V and 5 from J, leaving 12 bases between them.

This clone was observed many times. The V call is TRBV13, the J call TRBJ2-5, with 7 bases aligning to TRBD2. The junction had 4 bases not matched to a gene; V was cut back by 2 bases and J by 4 bases. The CDR3 is 14 amino acids. Germline values: CDR1 PRHDT, CDR2 FYEKMQ (reference sequence). The chain's CDR3 is CASSLWGTTETQYF. CDR3 DNA sequence: TGTGCCAGCAGCTTATGGGGGACTACAGAGACCCAGTACTTC.

Only a few counts were recorded for this clone. The chain is built from TRBV4-1 and TRBJ1-2; 7 bases map to TRBD1. The CDR3 extends over 16 amino acids. Trimming took 3 bases from V and 0 from J; bases not matched to a gene: 7. Per the germline V gene, CDR1 is MGHRA and CDR2 is YSYEKL. The CDR3 coding sequence is TGCGCCAGCAGCCACCGAGGGACAGACACTAACTATGGCTACACCTTC. It yields the protein CASSHRGTDTNYGYTF.

On this clone: A single base is all that separates this from a far larger clone, so a read error is likely. Other DNA variants within this sample encode the same CDR3. V and J are TRBV7-9 and TRBJ2-5; the match to TRBD2 covers 9 bases. The CDR3 loop spans 14 amino acids. Germline V gene sequence: CDR1 SEHNR, CDR2 FQNEAQ (reference sequence). V gave up 3 bases and J gave up 1 base; unmatched junction bases: 0. CDR3 sequence: CASSFSGSQETQYF. The CDR3 coding sequence is TGTGCCAGCAGCTTTAGCGGGAGCCAAGAGACCCAGTACTTC.

The V and J genes are TRBV29-1 and TRBJ2-5, with TRBD1 matching 11 bases. Germline-derived CDR1 and CDR2 are SQVTM and ANQGSEA. V dropped 7 bases and J dropped 2; count of bases not matched to a gene: 6. CDR3 length: 14 residues. The CDR3 protein is CSADGQGAQETQYF. The CDR3 DNA reads TGCAGCGCCGACGGACAGGGGGCACAAGAGACCCAGTACTTC.

This clone was seen a handful of times. The chain combines TRBV6-4 with TRBJ1-2, with D unclear. This CDR3 has 14 amino acids. V dropped 7 bases and J dropped 2 bases, with 14 bases sitting between them. Germline V gene lookup returns CDR1 MRHNA and CDR2 SNTAGT. CDR3 sequence: CASTQEVGNYGYTF. In DNA, the CDR3 is TGTGCCAGCACCCAGGAGGTTGGGAACTATGGCTACACCTTC.

The rearrangement links TRBV4-2 to TRBJ2-3; TRBD2 matches at 8 bases. This CDR3 spans 14 amino acids. Germline V gene lookup returns CDR1 LGHNA and CDR2 YNFKEQ. Trimming at V came to 1 base and at J to 6 bases, leaving 3 bases not matched to a gene. The CDR3 region is CASSQGAGDDTQYF. CDR3 nucleotides: TGTGCCAGCAGCCAAGGAGCGGGGGACGATACGCAGTATTTT.

V is TRBV28 and J is TRBJ1-5; a possible D gene is TRBD1 (5 bases). The CDR3 is 15 amino acids. Germline V CDR1 and CDR2: MDHEN, SYDVKM. V was shortened by 7 bases and J by 6 bases, with 19 bases between the two germline ends. The CDR3 nucleotides read TGTGCCAGCATAGATACAGGTCGGTCGACTCAGCCCCAGCATTTT. Amino acids: CASIDTGRSTQPQHF.

This clone has at least ten counts. The chain couples TRBV30 to TRBJ2-1; D possibly corresponds to TRBD2 (5 bases). Per germline, CDR1 GTSNPN and CDR2 SVGIG (reference sequence). Trimming shortened V by 4 bases and J by 8 bases, and 9 bases separated the two germline ends. CDR3 size: 11 residues. The CDR3 loop reads CAWKLGDEQFF. The CDR3 bases are TGTGCCTGGAAACTAGGCGATGAGCAGTTCTTC.

The table lists this clone with many counts. The V call is TRBV29-1, the J call TRBJ1-1; possible D gene TRBD1, 6 bases. V was shortened by 5 bases and J by 5 bases, with 18 bases between the two germline ends. The CDR3 runs to 14 residues. Looked up from germline, CDR1 is SQVTM and CDR2 is ANQGSEA. This CDR3 reads CSVSTGPRRTEAFF. As DNA, the CDR3 is TGCAGCGTTTCAACAGGGCCCCGAAGAACTGAAGCTTTCTTT.

There are a few counts of this clone. The chain recombines TRBV28 with TRBJ1-1, with a weak D call TRBD1 (6 bases). Germline CDR1 MDHEN, CDR2 SYDVKM. The CDR3 has 13 residues. V was shortened by 5 bases and J by 5 bases, with 12 bases between the two germline ends. The CDR3 nucleotides read TGTGCCAGCAGTCCCACAGGGAAGACTGAAGCTTTCTTT. It codes for CASSPTGKTEAFF.

The V gene is TRBV4-1, the J gene TRBJ2-3, with a weak D call TRBD2 (5 bases). The CDR3 length is 16 residues. Germline V gene sequence: CDR1 MGHRA, CDR2 YSYEKL. V shed 2 bases and J shed 0 bases, with 12 bases lying between them. CDR3 DNA: TGCGCCAGCAGCCAATCCGACCGGGAAAGCACAGATACGCAGTATTTT. It specifies CASSQSDRESTDTQYF.

J is TRBJ1-6 and V is TRBV7-2, with D hard to call. There are 16 residues in the CDR3. Trimming pared 2 bases from V and 0 bases from J, leaving 8 bases between. Germline lookup yields CDR1 SGHTA and CDR2 FQGNSA. CDR3 region: CASSLQESSYNSPLHF. DNA of the CDR3: TGTGCCAGCAGCTTACAGGAAAGCTCCTATAATTCACCCCTCCACTTT.

This clone occurred a few times. This chain links TRBV7-2 with TRBJ1-1; D perhaps matches TRBD1 (5 bases). The V and J ends lost 1 base and 5 bases respectively, with 11 bases between them. The length of the CDR3 is 14 residues. From germline, CDR1 is SGHTA and CDR2 FQGNSA. The CDR3 sequence: CASSLVGQGTEAFF. DNA for the CDR3: TGTGCCAGCAGCTTAGTTGGGCAGGGAACTGAAGCTTTCTTT. Combining the CDR3 with reference TRBV7-2 and TRBJ1-1 gives the whole variable domain GAGVSQSPSNKVTEKGKDVELRCDPISGHTALYWYRQSLGQGLEFLIYFQGNSAPDKSGLPSDRFSAERTGGSVSTLTIQRTQQEDSAVYLCASSLVGQGTEAFFGQGTRLTVV.

In regard to this clone: Other DNA sequences in this specimen translate into the identical CDR3. The chain has TRBV2 and TRBJ1-6; 8 bases line up with TRBD1. Germline CDR1 and CDR2: SNHLY and FYNNEI. This CDR3 has 13 amino acids. The ends lost 6 bases at V and 10 bases at J; junction bases unmatched: 5. This CDR3 reads CASRDRGESPLHF. DNA for the CDR3: TGTGCCAGCAGAGACAGGGGTGAATCACCCCTCCACTTT.

This clone occurred many times. This chain uses TRBV7-9 with TRBJ2-3; tentatively, D is TRBD1 (5 bases). Germline V CDR1 and CDR2: SEHNR, FQNEAQ (reference sequence). This CDR3 is 12 amino acids long. V was pared by 7 bases and J by 4 bases, with 9 bases between. The chain's CDR3 is CASTPTADTQYF. The CDR3 DNA is TGTGCCAGCACCCCGACAGCAGATACGCAGTATTTT. The full variable domain, its missing parts supplied by reference TRBV7-9 and TRBJ2-3, is DTGVSQNPRHKITKRGQNVTFRCDPISEHNRLYWYRQTLGQGPEFLTYFQNEAQLEKSRLLSDRFSAERPKGSFSTLEIQRTEQGDSAMYLCASTPTADTQYFGPGTRLTVL.

This clone appeared many times. The V call is TRBV6-5, the J call TRBJ2-1, with D possibly being TRBD1 (6 bases). V gave up 6 bases and J gave up 7 bases, with 13 bases separating them. Per the germline V gene, CDR1 is MNHEY and CDR2 is SVGAGI. The CDR3 is 13 amino acids. CDR3 in DNA: TGTGCCAGCAGCCCGAGGGGGTGGAATGAGCAGTTCTTC. Its protein product is CASSPRGWNEQFF.

The CDR3 DNA sequence: TGTGCCTGGACCAATGGAGGGGCTAATGAAAAACTGTTTTTT. Its translation: CAWTNGGANEKLFF. The chain combines TRBV30 with TRBJ1-4; perhaps TRBD1 as D (5 bases). Germline CDR1 GTSNPN, CDR2 SVGIG (reference sequence). V lost 4 bases to trimming and J lost 3 bases, with 12 bases between them. This CDR3 spans 14 amino acids.

J is TRBJ2-7 and V is TRBV28; possible D gene TRBD2, 7 bases. CDR1 MDHEN and CDR2 SYDVKM come from the germline V gene. The V end was cut by 5 bases, the J end by 0 bases, with 17 bases between. The CDR3 covers 16 residues. The CDR3 DNA reads as TGTGCCAGCAGTCCCGGTGGGGGGGGGCACTCCTACGAGCAGTACTTC. Protein product: CASSPGGGGHSYEQYF.

This chain uses TRBV28 with TRBJ2-5; 10 bases agree with TRBD1. CDR3 length: 17 residues. The germline V gene encodes CDR1 MDHEN and CDR2 SYDVKM. The junction had 12 bases not matched to a gene; V was cut back by 3 bases and J by 5 bases. As DNA, the CDR3 is TGTGCCAGCAGTTTGCCACGTTCGACAGGGGGCAGTGAGACCCAGTACTTC. This translates into CASSLPRSTGGSETQYF. The whole variable domain, remainder taken from reference TRBV28 and TRBJ2-5, is DVKVTQSSRYLVKRTGEKVFLECVQDMDHENMFWYRQDPGLGLRLIYFSYDVKMKEKGDIPEGYSVSREKKERFSLILESASTNQTSMYLCASSLPRSTGGSETQYFGPGTRLLVL.

This chain links TRBV6-5 with TRBJ2-1; 7 bases are shared with TRBD1. With V trimmed by 0 bases and J by 6 bases, 8 bases remained unmatched. Germline CDR1 is MNHEY and CDR2 is SVGAGI. The CDR3 is made up of 16 amino acids. The CDR3 coding sequence is TGTGCCAGCAGTTACTCAGGGGGCTCGTATAGCAATGAGCAGTTCTTC. Protein: CASSYSGGSYSNEQFF.

The rearrangement uses TRBV7-2 and TRBJ2-2; D may be TRBD2 (6 bases). V was trimmed by 6 bases and J by 5 bases, leaving 10 bases between them. CDR1 is SGHTA, CDR2 FQGNSA, per germline. CDR3 length: 13 residues. CDR3 sequence (DNA): TGTGCCAGCAGTTCGGAGGGGACCGGGGAGCTGTTTTTT. This codes for CASSSEGTGELFF. Filled out from reference TRBV7-2 and TRBJ2-2, the complete variable domain reads GAGVSQSPSNKVTEKGKDVELRCDPISGHTALYWYRQSLGQGLEFLIYFQGNSAPDKSGLPSDRFSAERTGGSVSTLTIQRTQQEDSAVYLCASSSEGTGELFFGEGSRLTVL.

In its sample, this clone was seen a few times. The V and J genes are TRBV5-6 and TRBJ1-2; D is unresolved. CDR3 length: 13 amino acids. Between the trimmed V and J ends, which lost 4 bases and 1 base, there was a span of 8 bases. CDR1 and CDR2 from the germline V gene are SGHDT and YYEEEE. The CDR3 DNA reads as TGTGCCAGCAGCACGACTAATAACTATGGCTACACCTTC. This sequence encodes CASSTTNNYGYTF.

This sequence joins TRBV30 and TRBJ2-1, with 9 bases aligning to TRBD2. The V gene's germline CDR1 is GTSNPN and CDR2 SVGIG (reference sequence). The V and J ends lost 7 bases and 2 bases, in that order; junction bases with no gene match: 9. The CDR3 is made up of 15 amino acids. CDR3 coding DNA: TGTGCCTCTACAATTAGCGGGAGTCCCTACAATGAGCAGTTCTTC. Translating gives CASTISGSPYNEQFF.